One and the same sample provided the 15 T cell receptor beta chains below, sequenced in a study of blood T cell repertoires in COVID-19 (dated by TCRdb to about 2020). Libraries were constructed by the immunoSEQ multiplex PCR assay. Held by TCRdb, this immuneACCESS table contains in-frame sequences only and omits some clones. Under half of the omission traces to an unresolved V gene where checked; the cause of the rest is unknown. The sample data list more than 100,000 clones, and 81% of these were observed just once. 8.4% of the sample is held by the ten biggest clonotypes. Sample: peripheral blood. Receptors originate from a woman in her fifties or sixties with active or convalescent COVID-19.

This sequence joins TRBV6-5 and TRBJ2-7; 7 bases line up with TRBD1. The ends lost 2 bases at V and 2 bases at J; junction bases unmatched: 6. This CDR3 contains 15 residues. CDR1 is MNHEY and CDR2 is SVGAGI in the germline V gene. The CDR3 nucleotides are TGTGCCAGCAGTTACAGAACCCAGGGGGCCTACGAGCAGTACGTC. It translates to CASSYRTQGAYEQYV.

This clone showed up just once. V usage is TRBV9 and J usage is TRBJ2-1; D is perhaps TRBD2 (6 bases). This CDR3 region has 15 residues. V shed 2 bases and J shed 2 bases, with 11 bases lying between them. Germline CDR1 and CDR2: SGDLS and YYNGEE. The CDR3 DNA is TGTGCCAGCAGCGTCTACATAGCGGCCTACAATGAGCAGTTCTTC. It is translated as CASSVYIAAYNEQFF.

The V and J genes are TRBV7-2 and TRBJ1-1; D may be TRBD1 (6 bases). The CDR3 runs 14 residues. V lost 1 base and J lost 5, with 11 bases in between. Germline CDR1 SGHTA, CDR2 FQGNSA. CDR3 bases: TGTGCCAGCAGCTTAGGCAGGGGAAGGACTGAAGCTTTCTTT. It yields the protein CASSLGRGRTEAFF.

The chain has TRBV5-4 and TRBJ2-7, with 7 bases identical to TRBD1. The CDR3 length is 14 residues. Looked up from germline, CDR1 is SGHNT and CDR2 is YYREEE (reference sequence). V was clipped by 8 bases and J by 2 bases; unmatched bases: 10. CDR3 residues: CASTPDRFTYEQYF. Here the CDR3 DNA reads TGTGCCAGTACCCCGGACAGGTTCACCTACGAGCAGTACTTC.

The CDR3 loop is CASSLVGQGEQFF. CDR3 bases: TGTGCCAGCAGCTTAGTCGGTCAGGGCGAGCAGTTCTTC. The J gene is TRBJ2-1, the V gene TRBV7-9; a weak D match, TRBD1 (5 bases). Looked up from germline, CDR1 is SEHNR and CDR2 is FQNEAQ (reference sequence). Trimming cost V 1 base and J 10 bases, with 11 bases left between them. This CDR3 spans 13 amino acids.

J is TRBJ1-1 and V is TRBV19; 7 positions agree with TRBD1. Per germline, CDR1 LNHDA and CDR2 SQIVND (reference sequence). V shed 4 bases, J shed 1 base, and the junction held 9 bases outside the gene matches. This CDR3 contains 16 residues. CDR3 in amino acids: CASSNGRGIANTEAFF. The CDR3 nucleotides read TGTGCCAGTAGTAACGGCAGGGGGATCGCGAACACTGAAGCTTTCTTT.

The chain uses TRBV28 and TRBJ1-1, with TRBD1 as a possible D gene (6 bases). The CDR3 totals 15 residues. Germline-derived CDR1 and CDR2 are MDHEN and SYDVKM. Deletions cut 1 base from V and 1 base from J, with 10 bases between. The CDR3 reads CASSLSRRGNTEAFF. The CDR3 DNA sequence: TGTGCCAGCAGTTTATCCCGCAGGGGGAACACTGAAGCTTTCTTT.

The chain couples TRBV19 to TRBJ2-1; 12 nucleotides agree with TRBD2. The CDR3 totals 14 residues. Trimming removed 6 bases from V and 9 bases from J; junction bases left unmatched: 6. Germline CDR1 and CDR2: LNHDA and SQIVND (reference sequence). The CDR3 DNA is TGTGCCAGTAGCCCTAGCGGGAGGGTGACTGAGCAGTTCTTC. Its protein is CASSPSGRVTEQFF.

CDR3 sequence (DNA): TGTGCCAGCAGTTACTCGAGAGCGGCACCCACAGATACGCAGTATTTT. Protein sequence: CASSYSRAAPTDTQYF. The chain employs TRBV6-2 or TRBV6-3 and TRBJ2-3; D might be TRBD2 (5 bases). Trimming took off 0 bases at V and 2 bases at J, with 12 bases between the two ends. Germline V gene lookup returns CDR1 MNHEY and CDR2 SVGEGT. This CDR3 comprises 16 residues.

This clone was counted only a few times. V gene TRBV7-8 combines with J gene TRBJ1-1; the D is unclear. Trimming stripped 5 bases from V and 3 bases from J, with 4 bases between. CDR1 and CDR2 from the germline V gene are SGHVS and FQNEAQ. The CDR3 has 11 amino acids. This CDR3 reads CASSTDTEAFF. CDR3 in DNA: TGTGCCAGCAGCACGGACACTGAAGCTTTCTTT.

The chain has TRBV6-6 and TRBJ1-6; 7 nucleotides line up with TRBD1. This CDR3 is 16 amino acids long. V lost 0 bases and J lost 5; bases outside the gene matches: 4. CDR1 is MNHNY, CDR2 SVGAGI, per germline (reference sequence). CDR3 region: CASSYSGQRNNSPLHF. DNA for the CDR3: TGTGCCAGCAGTTACTCGGGACAGAGAAATAATTCACCCCTCCACTTT.

The chain links TRBV10-1 to TRBJ1-4; no clear D. V was trimmed by 6 bases and J by 4 bases, leaving 21 bases between them. The CDR3 runs to 17 residues. The germline gives CDR1 WNHNN, CDR2 SYGVQD (reference sequence). CDR3 protein: CASSPDESVGSNEKLFF. CDR3 nucleotides: TGCGCCAGCAGCCCTGACGAGTCGGTTGGGAGTAATGAAAAACTGTTTTTT.

This chain connects TRBV5-6 to TRBJ2-7, with D possibly matching TRBD2 (7 bases). V was shortened by 3 bases and J by 5 bases, with 18 bases between the two germline ends. Germline V lookup: CDR1 SGHDT, CDR2 YYEEEE. The CDR3 has 15 residues. CDR3 residues: CASSSLGGRADEQYF. DNA of the CDR3: TGTGCCAGCAGCTCCCTAGGGGGGAGGGCCGACGAGCAGTACTTC.

The chain joins TRBV5-6 to TRBJ1-2, with TRBD1 identical over 10 bases. The CDR3 loop spans 17 amino acids. Trimming cost V 0 bases and J 4 bases; bases outside gene matches: 9. Germline CDR1 reads SGHDT; CDR2 reads YYEEEE. CDR3: CASSLGDRGPPGYGYTF. CDR3 DNA: TGTGCCAGCAGCTTGGGGGACAGGGGACCCCCTGGCTATGGCTACACCTTC.

The chain uses TRBV24-1 and TRBJ1-1; 8 nucleotides match TRBD1. The CDR3 is 14 amino acids. J gave up 1 base and V 6 bases, and 3 bases lay outside the gene matches. Per the germline V gene, CDR1 is KGHDR and CDR2 is SFDVKD. The CDR3: CATSRTGTNTEAFF. The CDR3 DNA reads TGTGCCACCAGTCGGACAGGGACGAACACTGAAGCTTTCTTT.